Given below is one TCR beta chain in context. The antigen remains undetermined. V was clipped by 5 bases and J by 3 bases, with 16 bases between them. The CDR3 runs to 15 residues. CDR1 KGHSH and CDR2 LQKENI come from the germline V gene. The data stem from a study of cytomegalovirus exposure and HLA in healthy donors. Whole-study findings and limits: TCR clusters originating in the first cohort tended to co-occur in the 120 validation repertoires, according to a later analysis.

The data were produced by immunoSEQ multiplex PCR, yet TCRdb's version contains in-frame clones alone and is incomplete. This repertoire shows approximately 150,000 clones, approximately 90% found once; its top ten account for about 1.5%. The material sequenced was PBMCs. The V call is TRBV18, the J call TRBJ1-1, with D tentatively TRBD1 (6 bases). This TCR was recovered from a woman between 25 and 40 years old in good health and CMV-seronegative. The CDR3 sequence is CASSETGTPYTEAFF. The DNA of the CDR3 is TGTGCCAGCTCAGAGACCGGGACACCCTACACTGAAGCTTTCTTT.